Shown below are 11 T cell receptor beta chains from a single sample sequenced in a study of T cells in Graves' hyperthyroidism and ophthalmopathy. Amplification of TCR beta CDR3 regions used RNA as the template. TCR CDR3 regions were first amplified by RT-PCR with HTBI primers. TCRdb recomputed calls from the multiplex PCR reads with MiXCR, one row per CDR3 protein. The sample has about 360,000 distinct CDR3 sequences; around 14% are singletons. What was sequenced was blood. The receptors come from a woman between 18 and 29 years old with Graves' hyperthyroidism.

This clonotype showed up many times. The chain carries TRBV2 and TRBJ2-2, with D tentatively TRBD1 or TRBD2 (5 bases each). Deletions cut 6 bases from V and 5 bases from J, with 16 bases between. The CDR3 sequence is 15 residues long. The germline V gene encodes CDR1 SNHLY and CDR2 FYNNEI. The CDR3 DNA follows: TGTGCCAGCAGGGTGAGGGGAGTCGGGACCGGGGAGCTGTTTTTT. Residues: CASRVRGVGTGELFF.

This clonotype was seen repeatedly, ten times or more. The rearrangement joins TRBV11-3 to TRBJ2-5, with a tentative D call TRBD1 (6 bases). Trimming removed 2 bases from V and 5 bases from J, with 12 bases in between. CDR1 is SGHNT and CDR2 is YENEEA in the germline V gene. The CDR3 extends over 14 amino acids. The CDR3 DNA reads TGTGCCAGCAGCTTACGCACAGGGTCGGAGACCCAGTACTTC. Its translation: CASSLRTGSETQYF.

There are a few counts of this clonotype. The CDR3 coding sequence is TGCGCCAGCAGCCAAGATCGGGCTAGCGGGGGCCTCTGGGCCGGGGAGCTGTTTTTT. Translation gives CASSQDRASGGLWAGELFF. The chain has TRBV4-1 and TRBJ2-2; 10 bases agree with TRBD2. The CDR3 has 19 residues. Losses at the gene ends were 0 bases for V and 6 bases for J; bases not matched to a gene: 13. Germline CDR1 and CDR2: MGHRA and YSYEKL.

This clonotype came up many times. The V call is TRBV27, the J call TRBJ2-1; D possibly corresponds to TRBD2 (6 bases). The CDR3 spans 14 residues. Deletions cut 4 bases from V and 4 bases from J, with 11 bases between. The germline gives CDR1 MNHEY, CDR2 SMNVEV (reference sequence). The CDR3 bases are TGTGCCAGCAGTTGGGGGGACCTATACAATGAGCAGTTCTTC. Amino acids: CASSWGDLYNEQFF.

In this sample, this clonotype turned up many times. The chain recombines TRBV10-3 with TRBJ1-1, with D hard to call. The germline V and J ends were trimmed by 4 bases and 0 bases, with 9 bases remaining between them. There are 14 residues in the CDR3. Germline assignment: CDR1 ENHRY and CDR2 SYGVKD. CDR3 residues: CAISVAGMNTEAFF. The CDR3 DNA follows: TGTGCCATCAGTGTGGCGGGGATGAACACTGAAGCTTTCTTT.

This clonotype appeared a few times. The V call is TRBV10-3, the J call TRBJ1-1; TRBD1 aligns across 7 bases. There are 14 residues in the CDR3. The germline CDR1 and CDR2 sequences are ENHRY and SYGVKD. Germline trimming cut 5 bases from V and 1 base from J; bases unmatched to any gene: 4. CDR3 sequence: CAISSGQRNTEAFF. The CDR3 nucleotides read TGTGCCATCAGTTCGGGACAGAGGAACACTGAAGCTTTCTTT.

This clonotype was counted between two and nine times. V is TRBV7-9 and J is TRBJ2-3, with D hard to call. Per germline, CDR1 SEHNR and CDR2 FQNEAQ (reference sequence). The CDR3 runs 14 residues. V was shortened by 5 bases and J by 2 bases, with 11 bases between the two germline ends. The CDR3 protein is CASSRGQITDTQYF. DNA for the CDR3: TGTGCCAGCAGCCGCGGCCAGATCACAGATACGCAGTATTTT.

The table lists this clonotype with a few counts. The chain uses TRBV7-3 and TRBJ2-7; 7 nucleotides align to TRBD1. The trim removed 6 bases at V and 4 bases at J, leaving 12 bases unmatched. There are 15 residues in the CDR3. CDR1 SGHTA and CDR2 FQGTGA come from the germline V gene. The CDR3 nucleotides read TGTGCCAGCAGAGGAACCTGGGGACAGCAATACGAGCAGTACTTC. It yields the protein CASRGTWGQQYEQYF.

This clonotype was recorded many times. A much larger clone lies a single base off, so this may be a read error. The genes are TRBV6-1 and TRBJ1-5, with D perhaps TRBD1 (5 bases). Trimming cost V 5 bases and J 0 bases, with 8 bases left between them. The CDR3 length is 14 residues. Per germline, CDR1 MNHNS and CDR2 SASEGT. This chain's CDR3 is CASSKTVSNQPQHF. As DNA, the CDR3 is TGTGCCAGCAGTAAGACAGTTAGCAATCAGCCCCAGCATTTT.

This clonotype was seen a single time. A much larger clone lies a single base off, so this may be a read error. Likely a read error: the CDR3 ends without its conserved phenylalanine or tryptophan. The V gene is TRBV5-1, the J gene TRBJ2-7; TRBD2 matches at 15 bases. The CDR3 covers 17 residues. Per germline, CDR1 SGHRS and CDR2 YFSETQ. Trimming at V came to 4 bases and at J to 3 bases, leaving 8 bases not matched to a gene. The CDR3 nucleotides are TGCGCCAGCAGCCCCGGGACTAGCGGGAGGCCCCTCTACGAGCAGTACTCC. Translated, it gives CASSPGTSGRPLYEQYS.

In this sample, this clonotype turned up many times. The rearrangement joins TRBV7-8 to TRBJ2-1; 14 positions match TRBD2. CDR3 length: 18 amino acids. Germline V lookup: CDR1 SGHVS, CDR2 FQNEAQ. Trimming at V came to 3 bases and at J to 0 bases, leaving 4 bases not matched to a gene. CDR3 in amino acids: CASSFGLAGGDSYNEQFF. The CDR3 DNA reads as TGTGCCAGCAGCTTTGGACTAGCGGGAGGCGACTCCTACAATGAGCAGTTCTTC.